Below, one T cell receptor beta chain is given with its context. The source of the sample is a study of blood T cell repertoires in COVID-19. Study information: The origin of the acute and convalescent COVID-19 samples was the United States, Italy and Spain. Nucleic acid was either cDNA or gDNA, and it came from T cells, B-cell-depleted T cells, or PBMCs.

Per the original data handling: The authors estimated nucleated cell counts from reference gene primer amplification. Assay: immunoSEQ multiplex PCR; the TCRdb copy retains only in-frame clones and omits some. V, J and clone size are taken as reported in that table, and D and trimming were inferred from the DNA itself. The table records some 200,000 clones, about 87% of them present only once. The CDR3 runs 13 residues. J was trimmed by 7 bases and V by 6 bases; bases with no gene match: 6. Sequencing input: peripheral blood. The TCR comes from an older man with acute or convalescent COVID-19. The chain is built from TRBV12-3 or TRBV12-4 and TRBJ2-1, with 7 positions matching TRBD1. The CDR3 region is CASRRTGWNEQFF. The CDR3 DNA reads TGTGCCAGCAGGCGGACAGGCTGGAATGAGCAGTTCTTC.